These 7 T cell receptor beta chains originate from one sample sequenced in a study of shared clonotypes between healthy human individuals. TCRdb's table, derived via immunoSEQ multiplex PCR, lists solely in-frame clones and lacks some. Of 2 million to 2.5 million clones in the sample, approximately 95% were seen once. Sequences were obtained from naive CD4+ T cells sorted from blood. Regarding subset: CD45RA+ positively selected. The source is a man between 18 and 29 years old in good health.

In its sample, this clone was seen once. V is TRBV5-1 and J is TRBJ2-1, with 11 bases that match TRBD2. With 0 bases clipped from V and 4 bases from J, the junction kept 6 bases outside the gene matches. Per germline, CDR1 SGHRS and CDR2 YFSETQ. The CDR3 sequence is 17 residues long. The CDR3, as DNA: TGCGCCAGCAGCTTGGATCTTAGCGGGGGGGATTACAATGAGCAGTTCTTC. Its translation is CASSLDLSGGDYNEQFF.

This clone appeared a single time. The rearrangement uses TRBV19 and TRBJ1-6; D may be TRBD1 (6 bases). CDR3 length equals 15 residues. Germline V lookup: CDR1 LNHDA, CDR2 SQIVND (reference sequence). Trimming took 3 bases from V and 8 from J, leaving 14 bases between them. CDR3 region: CASSILWQGYSPLHF. CDR3 in DNA: TGTGCCAGTAGTATTCTCTGGCAGGGGTATTCACCCCTCCACTTT.

CDR3 in amino acids: CASSLVLGTSYNEQFF. DNA for the CDR3: TGTGCCAGCAGCTTAGTACTCGGGACTAGCTACAATGAGCAGTTCTTC. The chain couples TRBV7-9 to TRBJ2-1, with 8 bases matching TRBD2. Trimming took 1 base from V and 3 from J; bases not matched to a gene: 5. The CDR3 runs to 16 residues. Germline lookup yields CDR1 SEHNR and CDR2 FQNEAQ (reference sequence).

The gene calls are TRBV5-4 and TRBJ1-1; TRBD1 might be the D (6 bases). Deletions cut 1 base from V and 1 base from J, with 11 bases between. Germline CDR1 SGHNT, CDR2 YYREEE (reference sequence). The CDR3 covers 15 residues. CDR3 nucleotides: TGTGCCAGCAGCTTGCTTGGGACAACGAACACTGAAGCTTTCTTT. Translating it yields CASSLLGTTNTEAFF.

The chain carries TRBV9 and TRBJ2-5; no reliable D call. The ends were cut back, 4 bases at V and 4 bases at J, with 17 bases in the middle. CDR1 is SGDLS and CDR2 is YYNGEE in the germline V gene. The CDR3 contains 15 residues. This CDR3 reads CASSPWAGRLETQYF. CDR3 DNA: TGTGCCAGCAGCCCCTGGGCAGGACGACTAGAGACCCAGTACTTC. The full variable domain, in which reference TRBV9 and TRBJ2-5 provide the parts outside the CDR3, is DSGVTQTPKHLITATGQRVTLRCSPRSGDLSVYWYQQSLDQGLQFLIQYYNGEERAKGNILERFSAQQFPDLHSELNLSSLELGDSALYFCASSPWAGRLETQYFGPGTRLLVL.

CDR3 coding DNA: TGTGCCAGCAGCCCCGGACAGGGATATGAAGCTTTCTTT. Translation: CASSPGQGYEAFF. J is TRBJ1-1 and V is TRBV7-2; 8 bases line up with TRBD1. V lost 5 bases to trimming and J lost 7 bases; unmatched junction nucleotides: 6. Germline assignment: CDR1 SGHTA and CDR2 FQGNSA. The CDR3 runs 13 residues.

The CDR3 reads CASSSLTGALGYTF. The CDR3 bases are TGTGCCAGCAGCTCGCTGACAGGGGCTCTGGGCTACACCTTC. The J gene is TRBJ1-2, the V gene TRBV5-4; 8 nucleotides line up with TRBD1. The trim removed 3 bases at V and 8 bases at J, leaving 9 bases unmatched. The CDR3 length is 14 residues. The germline gives CDR1 SGHNT, CDR2 YYREEE (reference sequence).